This T cell receptor (beta chain) came from a study of blood T cell repertoires in COVID-19. Study as a whole: Researchers got acute and convalescent COVID-19 samples from the United States, Italy and Spain. Nucleic acid was either cDNA or gDNA, and it came from T cells, B-cell-depleted T cells, or PBMCs.

V gave up 3 bases and J gave up 10 bases, with 14 bases separating them. This CDR3 comprises 13 residues. The V gene's germline CDR1 is SNHLY and CDR2 FYNNEI. In the study's own analysis: Estimation of nucleated cell counts relied on the amplification of reference gene primers. Some clones are missing from TCRdb's copy, which holds only in-frame ones; the method was immunoSEQ multiplex PCR. Clone size and the V and J calls come from that table; the DNA yielded D and trimming. Here the sample spans about 30,000 clones, roughly nine tenths being singletons. The source is a human donor with active COVID-19. The donor label of this sample is uncertain. This sequence joins TRBV2 and TRBJ2-3, with D possibly being TRBD1 (6 bases). The source material was peripheral blood. The CDR3 is CASSERGQGSQYF. CDR3 coding DNA: TGTGCCAGCAGTGAGAGGGGTCAGGGGTCGCAGTATTTT.